These 25 T cell receptor beta chains share one sample of origin, sequenced in a study of blood T cell repertoires in COVID-19. Profiled with immunoSEQ multiplex PCR; TCRdb holds only in-frame clones, not every one. The sample has approximately 250,000 clones; more than 80% are singletons. Material for sequencing was PBMCs or T cells enriched from blood (not recorded which). Receptor source: a woman in her twenties or thirties with acute COVID-19.

The rearrangement links TRBV9 to TRBJ1-1, with TRBD1 as a possible D gene (5 bases). The V and J ends lost 3 bases and 4 bases respectively, with 16 bases between them. Germline lookup yields CDR1 SGDLS and CDR2 YYNGEE. The CDR3 extends over 15 amino acids. The CDR3 sequence: CASSDRRGSGTEAFF. CDR3 bases: TGTGCCAGCAGCGACAGGAGGGGATCGGGCACTGAAGCTTTCTTT.

The chain has TRBV5-4 and TRBJ2-1, with 12 bases aligning to TRBD1. Trimming removed 0 bases from V and 7 bases from J; junction bases left unmatched: 5. Germline CDR1 SGHNT, CDR2 YYREEE (reference sequence). This CDR3 is built from 16 residues. As DNA, the CDR3 is TGTGCCAGCAGCTTGGGAGGGGACAGGGGGCAAAATGAGCAGTTCTTC. It translates to CASSLGGDRGQNEQFF.

The genes are TRBV2 and TRBJ2-1; D gene unclear. The V gene's germline CDR1 is SNHLY and CDR2 FYNNEI. The V and J ends lost 4 bases and 9 bases respectively, with 7 bases between them. This CDR3 is 11 amino acids long. Here the CDR3 DNA reads TGTGCCAGCAGTGGAGACACTGAGCAGTTCTTC. Its translation: CASSGDTEQFF.

J is TRBJ1-2 and V is TRBV10-3; D is unclear. The germline gives CDR1 ENHRY, CDR2 SYGVKD. This CDR3 contains 14 residues. Trimming shortened V by 3 bases and J by 6 bases, and 14 bases separated the two germline ends. This chain's CDR3 is CAISDGREPHGYTF. Written as DNA, the CDR3 is TGTGCCATCAGTGATGGCCGGGAGCCTCATGGCTACACCTTC.

The chain employs TRBV7-9 and TRBJ1-3, with 8 bases lining up with TRBD1. V gave up 4 bases and J gave up 4 bases; unmatched junction bases: 9. The CDR3 is 16 amino acids. Germline V lookup: CDR1 SEHNR, CDR2 FQNEAQ (reference sequence). In DNA, the CDR3 is TGTGCCAGCAGCTCAAGCAGACAGGGGAAAGGAAACACCATATATTTT. Translating it yields CASSSSRQGKGNTIYF.

The V call is TRBV10-1, the J call TRBJ2-2; 8 nucleotides line up with TRBD2. Germline assignment: CDR1 WNHNN and CDR2 SYGVQD (reference sequence). The V segment lost 2 bases and the J segment 6 bases; nucleotides outside the gene matches: 5. This CDR3 is 15 amino acids long. CDR3 in amino acids: CASSETEAGAGELFF. The CDR3, as DNA: TGCGCCAGCAGTGAGACCGAAGCGGGAGCCGGGGAGCTGTTTTTT.

J is TRBJ1-2 and V is TRBV28, with a possible D match to TRBD1 (5 bases). The length of the CDR3 is 14 residues. Deletions cut 6 bases from V and 4 bases from J, with 15 bases between. The V gene's germline CDR1 is MDHEN and CDR2 SYDVKM. CDR3 amino acids: CASRTEGFSYGYTF. CDR3 in DNA: TGTGCCAGCAGGACAGAAGGCTTTAGCTATGGCTACACCTTC.

The chain carries TRBV23-1 and TRBJ1-5; D perhaps matches TRBD1 (6 bases). TRBV23-1 is given ORF status, its function remaining uncertain. V was shortened by 0 bases and J by 0 bases, with 24 bases between the two germline ends. There are 21 residues in the CDR3. The DNA for the CDR3 is TGCGCCAGCAGTCAATCAATGTCATCGGAAGGGACATATGATAGCAATCAGCCCCAGCATTTT. This sequence encodes CASSQSMSSEGTYDSNQPQHF.

V is TRBV19 and J is TRBJ2-5; 8 nucleotides match TRBD1. Looked up from germline, CDR1 is LNHDA and CDR2 is SQIVND (reference sequence). The CDR3 contains 14 residues. Losses at the gene ends were 5 bases for V and 3 bases for J; bases not matched to a gene: 5. As DNA, the CDR3 is TGTGCCAGTAGTGCCGGACAGGGTAAAGAGACCCAGTACTTC. This gives the protein CASSAGQGKETQYF.

The CDR3 DNA reads TGTGCCAGTAGTTTCCAGGGGGGCACAGATACGCAGTATTTT. This encodes CASSFQGGTDTQYF. The rearrangement uses TRBV19 and TRBJ2-3, with 7 bases aligning to TRBD1. This CDR3 has 14 amino acids. Germline loops: CDR1 LNHDA, CDR2 SQIVND (reference sequence). V lost 5 bases to trimming and J lost 1 base; unmatched junction nucleotides: 3.

This rearrangement joins TRBV6-5 to TRBJ2-1; 11 positions match TRBD2. The CDR3 length is 15 residues. Trimming cost V 2 bases and J 7 bases; bases outside gene matches: 4. In germline, CDR1 is MNHEY, CDR2 SVGAGI. In DNA form, the CDR3 reads TGTGCCAGCAGTTACCTAACTAGCGGGAGTAATGAGCAGTTCTTC. Translation: CASSYLTSGSNEQFF.

V is TRBV6-5 and J is TRBJ2-7, with 9 bases aligning to TRBD1. The CDR3 length is 15 residues. V dropped 5 bases and J dropped 7; count of bases not matched to a gene: 12. Per germline, CDR1 MNHEY and CDR2 SVGAGI. In DNA, the CDR3 is TGTGCCAGCAGTCCTCGCGGACAGGGGATTAGGGAGCAGTACTTC. Its protein is CASSPRGQGIREQYF.

This sequence joins TRBV7-9 and TRBJ1-2, with 8 positions matching TRBD1. V trimming: 5 bases; J trimming: 4 bases; junction bases outside the gene matches: 6. CDR3 length equals 14 residues. Germline CDR1 reads SEHNR; CDR2 reads FQNEAQ (reference sequence). The CDR3 DNA is TGTGCCAGCAGCACCTCGACAGGGGCCTATGGCTACACCTTC. Translated: CASSTSTGAYGYTF.

With respect to this clone: At one boundary the junction diverges from the germline segment, which might be a read error. V and J are TRBV28 and TRBJ1-2; D not resolved. The germline V gene has CDR1 MDHEN and CDR2 SYDVKM. This CDR3 spans 12 amino acids. The CDR3 DNA reads TGTGCCAGCAGTTTATCGACATCCTTAGGCGCCTTC. This codes for CASSLSTSLGAF.

The rearrangement uses TRBV6-5 and TRBJ2-7; D uncertain. In germline, CDR1 is MNHEY, CDR2 SVGAGI. V shed 5 bases and J shed 6 bases, with 8 bases lying between them. The CDR3 is 11 residues long. The CDR3 sequence: CASSQTSEQYF. The CDR3 DNA reads as TGTGCCAGCAGTCAGACATCCGAGCAGTACTTC.

The J gene is TRBJ1-1, the V gene TRBV5-1, with 11 positions matching TRBD1. Germline V gene sequence: CDR1 SGHRS, CDR2 YFSETQ. This CDR3 contains 14 residues. Losses at the gene ends were 4 bases for V and 4 bases for J; bases not matched to a gene: 3. The CDR3 nucleotides read TGCGCCAGCAGCCCGGGGACAGGGGGCACTGAAGCTTTCTTT. This gives the protein CASSPGTGGTEAFF. Combining the CDR3 with reference TRBV5-1 and TRBJ1-1 gives the whole variable domain KAGVTQTPRYLIKTRGQQVTLSCSPISGHRSVSWYQQTPGQGLQFLFEYFSETQRNKGNFPGRFSGRQFSNSRSEMNVSTLELGDSALYLCASSPGTGGTEAFFGQGTRLTVV.

This sequence joins TRBV19 and TRBJ2-1, with D possibly TRBD2 on 6 matching bases. Germline V gene lookup returns CDR1 LNHDA and CDR2 SQIVND (reference sequence). V shed 4 bases and J shed 8 bases, with 15 bases lying between them. The CDR3 loop spans 14 amino acids. CDR3 residues: CASSNALGSYEQFF. CDR3 nucleotides: TGTGCCAGTAGTAATGCCCTCGGGAGCTATGAGCAGTTCTTC. Drawing the rest from reference TRBV19 and TRBJ2-1, the complete variable domain is DGGITQSPKYLFRKEGQNVTLSCEQNLNHDAMYWYRQDPGQGLRLIYYSQIVNDFQKGDIAEGYSVSREKKESFPLTVTSAQKNPTAFYLCASSNALGSYEQFFGPGTRLTVL.

This CDR3 reads CASSFGSAARELFF. The CDR3 coding sequence is TGTGCCAGCAGTTTCGGGTCTGCCGCCAGGGAGCTGTTTTTT. The V gene is TRBV28, the J gene TRBJ2-2, with D unclear. CDR1 MDHEN and CDR2 SYDVKM come from the germline V gene. V lost 3 bases and J lost 9, with 14 bases in between. The CDR3 totals 14 residues.

The rearrangement joins TRBV2 to TRBJ1-6, with D possibly matching TRBD1 (6 bases). Between the trimmed V and J ends, which lost 3 bases and 7 bases, there was a span of 13 bases. CDR3 length: 15 amino acids. Germline CDR1 reads SNHLY; CDR2 reads FYNNEI. The CDR3 region has the DNA TGTGCCAGCAGTGACGACAGGAGCGCGAATTCACCCCTCCACTTT. This codes for CASSDDRSANSPLHF.

The chain is built from TRBV20-1 and TRBJ2-7; possibly TRBD2 for D (5 bases). The V gene's germline CDR1 is DFQATT and CDR2 SNEGSKA (reference sequence). The length of the CDR3 is 12 residues. The ends were cut back, 3 bases at V and 7 bases at J, with 13 bases in the middle. The DNA of the CDR3 is TGCAGTGCTAGTACAAATCCGGGGGAGCAGTACTTC. Encoded protein: CSASTNPGEQYF.

This chain's CDR3 is CASSTPLAGVGDTGELFF. CDR3 DNA: TGTGCCAGTAGTACCCCTCTAGCGGGAGTCGGCGACACCGGGGAGCTGTTTTTT. The V gene is TRBV19, the J gene TRBJ2-2, with TRBD2 matching over 10 bases. In germline, CDR1 is LNHDA, CDR2 SQIVND (reference sequence). The V gene end was trimmed by 4 bases and the J gene end by 3 bases; junction bases not matched to a gene: 11. The CDR3 consists of 18 residues.

This clone showed up just once. CDR3 protein: CASSLVRPGGHQPQHF. In nucleotides, the CDR3 is TGTGCCAGCAGTTTAGTGCGCCCCGGAGGGCATCAGCCCCAGCATTTT. The genes are TRBV27 and TRBJ1-5; the D is unclear. The germline V and J ends were trimmed by 2 bases and 5 bases, with 16 bases remaining between them. CDR1 and CDR2 from the germline V gene are MNHEY and SMNVEV (reference sequence). The CDR3 sequence is 16 residues long.

The chain employs TRBV2 and TRBJ2-7; D remains ambiguous. Trimming removed 7 bases from V and 3 bases from J, with 7 bases in between. Per the germline V gene, CDR1 is SNHLY and CDR2 is FYNNEI. The CDR3 length is 11 residues. The DNA for the CDR3 is TGTGCCAGCAAAAGAGACTACGAGCAGTACTTC. It yields the protein CASKRDYEQYF.

Of note for this clone: This same CDR3 is encoded by further DNA sequences in the sample. The V call is TRBV19, the J call TRBJ1-5; D not resolved. This CDR3 comprises 15 residues. Germline V gene sequence: CDR1 LNHDA, CDR2 SQIVND (reference sequence). The V end lost 3 bases, the J end lost 0 bases, and 9 bases lay between the germline ends. CDR3 DNA sequence: TGTGCCAGTAGTATCTCCGGGAATAGCAATCAGCCCCAGCATTTT. Protein sequence: CASSISGNSNQPQHF.

The rearrangement uses TRBV7-9 and TRBJ2-2, with TRBD1 identical over 8 bases. The germline gives CDR1 SEHNR, CDR2 FQNEAQ (reference sequence). The CDR3 covers 15 residues. Trimming took 5 bases from V and 3 from J; bases not matched to a gene: 5. The CDR3 bases are TGTGCCAGCAGCACCGGACAGGGCGACACCGGGGAGCTGTTTTTT. Translation gives CASSTGQGDTGELFF.